These 32 T cell receptor beta chains were all obtained from the same sample, sequenced in a study of glioma-infiltrating T cells after dendritic cell vaccination. Generated by immunoSEQ multiplex PCR, the TCRdb table keeps only in-frame clones and is missing some. The sample includes 85,000 to 110,000 clones, more than 80% of them seen just once. This sample comprised blood, obtained before dendritic cell vaccination. These TCRs come from a human donor with glioblastoma.

The chain uses TRBV5-1 and TRBJ2-3; 10 nucleotides agree with TRBD2. The V gene's germline CDR1 is SGHRS and CDR2 YFSETQ. V lost 4 bases, J lost 4 bases, and 6 bases stayed unmatched. The CDR3 contains 15 residues. The CDR3, as DNA: TGCGCCAGCAGCACTAGCGGGGAGAGCCCAGATACGCAGTATTTT. Encoded protein: CASSTSGESPDTQYF.

The genes are TRBV19 and TRBJ1-1, with D perhaps TRBD1 (5 bases). Germline-derived CDR1 and CDR2 are LNHDA and SQIVND (reference sequence). The CDR3 length is 15 residues. V lost 1 base to trimming and J lost 3 bases, with 12 bases between them. CDR3 protein: CASSIVGAGDTEAFF. CDR3 sequence (DNA): TGTGCCAGTAGTATAGTCGGGGCGGGGGACACTGAAGCTTTCTTT.

This clone was seen a few times. The chain carries TRBV7-2 and TRBJ1-4, with a weak D call TRBD1 (5 bases). This CDR3 has 13 amino acids. The V gene's germline CDR1 is SGHTA and CDR2 FQGNSA. V was cut by 8 bases and J by 8 bases, with 15 bases left in between. The CDR3, as DNA: TGTGCCAGCGCAGGGTATTTGGAGGAAAAACTGTTTTTT. Translated: CASAGYLEEKLFF.

The V gene is TRBV5-4, the J gene TRBJ1-1, with 7 bases identical to TRBD1. Germline CDR1 and CDR2: SGHNT and YYREEE (reference sequence). J lost 8 bases, V lost 7 bases, and 14 bases had no gene match. This CDR3 has 14 amino acids. This CDR3 reads CASGPGQFTVEAFF. The DNA for the CDR3 is TGTGCCAGCGGACCGGGACAGTTCACTGTAGAAGCTTTCTTT.

The chain is built from TRBV7-2 and TRBJ2-2; 8 positions agree with TRBD1. The CDR3 contains 15 residues. The J segment lost 0 bases and the V segment lost 5 bases, leaving 2 bases of the junction unmatched. Looked up from germline, CDR1 is SGHTA and CDR2 is FQGNSA. CDR3 sequence: CASSQQGANTGELFF. CDR3 coding DNA: TGTGCCAGCAGCCAACAGGGGGCGAACACCGGGGAGCTGTTTTTT.

The chain employs TRBV5-1 and TRBJ2-5, with D uncertain. Germline V gene lookup returns CDR1 SGHRS and CDR2 YFSETQ. The CDR3 length is 13 residues. Trimming removed 5 bases from V and 5 bases from J, with 13 bases in between. The CDR3 reads CASRPLLSETQYF. The CDR3 nucleotides read TGCGCCAGCAGGCCCCTGTTGAGTGAGACCCAGTACTTC.

Details on this clone: Other DNA sequences in the same sample also yield this CDR3. The chain has TRBV7-8 and TRBJ1-2; TRBD1 matches at 8 bases. J gave up 0 bases and V 4 bases, and 1 base lay outside the gene matches. The CDR3 contains 14 residues. Germline values: CDR1 SGHVS, CDR2 FQNEAQ. CDR3 amino acids: CASSWDRTNYGYTF. In nucleotides, the CDR3 is TGTGCCAGCAGCTGGGACAGGACTAACTATGGCTACACCTTC.

This sequence joins TRBV19 and TRBJ2-6, with D possibly being TRBD1 (6 bases). Germline V gene data show CDR1 as LNHDA and CDR2 as SQIVND (reference sequence). The V and J ends lost 5 bases and 0 bases respectively, with 14 bases between them. This CDR3 contains 17 residues. The CDR3 loop reads CASSLTGFLSGANVLTF. CDR3 DNA sequence: TGTGCCAGTAGTCTGACAGGATTCCTCTCTGGGGCCAACGTCCTGACTTTC. The variable domain in full, completed from reference TRBV19 and TRBJ2-6, reads DGGITQSPKYLFRKEGQNVTLSCEQNLNHDAMYWYRQDPGQGLRLIYYSQIVNDFQKGDIAEGYSVSREKKESFPLTVTSAQKNPTAFYLCASSLTGFLSGANVLTFGAGSRLTVL.

The V and J genes are TRBV28 and TRBJ1-5; 8 bases line up with TRBD1. Germline CDR1 is MDHEN and CDR2 is SYDVKM. Unmatched junction bases numbered 3, after V lost 5 bases and J lost 6 bases. The CDR3 contains 13 residues. The CDR3 coding sequence is TGTGCCAGCAGTGGGGACAGGAGTCAGCCCCAGCATTTT. It codes for CASSGDRSQPQHF.

CDR3 sequence: CASGPRLGQGSNQPQHF. CDR3 DNA sequence: TGTGCTAGTGGTCCCAGACTAGGACAGGGAAGCAATCAGCCCCAGCATTTT. The rearrangement links TRBV12-5 to TRBJ1-5; 8 bases agree with TRBD1. Germline V gene lookup returns CDR1 LGHNT and CDR2 FRNRAP. The CDR3 has 17 amino acids. V lost 5 bases, J lost 1 base, and 10 bases stayed unmatched.

In this sample, this clone turned up once. This chain uses TRBV5-6 with TRBJ2-3, with unresolved D. The CDR3 runs to 11 residues. In germline, CDR1 is SGHDT, CDR2 YYEEEE. V lost 2 bases and J lost 5, with 3 bases in between. CDR3 DNA: TGTGCCAGCAGCTTTCAAGATACGCAGTATTTT. It yields the protein CASSFQDTQYF.

V is TRBV13 and J is TRBJ2-7; 7 nucleotides line up with TRBD1. Unmatched junction bases numbered 11, after V lost 6 bases and J lost 0 bases. The CDR3 has 16 amino acids. In germline, CDR1 is PRHDT, CDR2 FYEKMQ (reference sequence). DNA of the CDR3: TGTGCCAGCAGAAAGGGGACAGCCGAGTACTCCTACGAGCAGTACTTC. Translation gives CASRKGTAEYSYEQYF.

This chain connects TRBV4-3 to TRBJ1-2, with 8 bases lining up with TRBD1. J lost 6 bases, V lost 3 bases, and 6 bases had no gene match. The V gene's germline CDR1 is LGHNA and CDR2 YSLEER. This CDR3 comprises 14 residues. CDR3 nucleotide sequence: TGCGCCAGCAGCCAGGAAGACAGGGGCAATGGCTACACCTTC. Amino acid sequence: CASSQEDRGNGYTF.

This clone was recorded a few times. The J gene is TRBJ1-2, the V gene TRBV27, with D perhaps matching TRBD1 (5 bases). From germline, CDR1 is MNHEY and CDR2 SMNVEV (reference sequence). The CDR3 extends over 14 amino acids. V shed 3 bases and J shed 6 bases, with 14 bases lying between them. The CDR3 nucleotides read TGTGCCAGCAGTTTCGCAGGGTATCAGGATGGCTACACCTTC. Amino acids: CASSFAGYQDGYTF.

The chain employs TRBV30 and TRBJ1-6; D is undetermined. Germline-derived CDR1 and CDR2 are GTSNPN and SVGIG (reference sequence). The CDR3 sequence is 12 residues long. V was cut by 2 bases and J by 6 bases, with 5 bases left in between. The CDR3 spells CAWSRVNSPLHF. In DNA, the CDR3 is TGTGCCTGGAGTCGAGTTAATTCACCCCTCCACTTT.

The chain links TRBV4-2 to TRBJ2-1, with 7 bases that match TRBD1. V was clipped by 6 bases and J by 3 bases; unmatched bases: 2. CDR3 size: 13 residues. Germline CDR1 is LGHNA and CDR2 is YNFKEQ. The CDR3 DNA follows: TGTGCCAGCAGGGGACAGATCTACAATGAGCAGTTCTTC. Amino acids: CASRGQIYNEQFF.

This clone was found once. The chain uses TRBV9 and TRBJ1-1; D ambiguous. From germline, CDR1 is SGDLS and CDR2 YYNGEE. Trimming cost V 5 bases and J 4 bases, with 12 bases left between them. This CDR3 region has 13 residues. The CDR3 sequence: CASSAGLGTEAFF. The CDR3 DNA reads as TGTGCCAGCAGTGCCGGACTGGGCACTGAAGCTTTCTTT.

This chain connects TRBV7-8 to TRBJ1-4; 7 positions agree with TRBD1. After removal of 5 bases from V and 5 bases from J, the junction contained 11 bases not matched to a gene. Germline lookup yields CDR1 SGHVS and CDR2 FQNEAQ. CDR3 length: 16 amino acids. The CDR3 region is CASSLPTGTENEKLFF. In nucleotides, the CDR3 is TGTGCCAGCAGCCTACCGACCGGGACAGAGAATGAAAAACTGTTTTTT.

The V call is TRBV19, the J call TRBJ2-7, with D possibly TRBD1 on 6 matching bases. There are 14 residues in the CDR3. In germline, CDR1 is LNHDA, CDR2 SQIVND (reference sequence). The V and J ends lost 2 bases and 11 bases respectively, with 19 bases between them. The CDR3 here is CASSISLARTEEYF. CDR3 in DNA: TGTGCCAGTAGTATAAGTTTGGCGCGGACAGAGGAGTACTTC.

This clone showed up just a few times. The chain joins TRBV5-6 to TRBJ1-1; 9 nucleotides align to TRBD1. Unmatched junction bases numbered 9, after V lost 4 bases and J lost 11 bases. CDR1 and CDR2 from the germline V gene are SGHDT and YYEEEE. The CDR3 covers 13 residues. In nucleotides, the CDR3 is TGTGCCAGCAGCCGTTTAAGGACAGGGGAGGCTTTCTTT. It encodes CASSRLRTGEAFF.

The chain combines TRBV10-1 with TRBJ2-1, with D possibly TRBD1 on 6 matching bases. V was cut by 5 bases and J by 5 bases, with 10 bases left in between. Germline assignment: CDR1 WNHNN and CDR2 SYGVQD (reference sequence). The CDR3 contains 13 residues. CDR3 nucleotides: TGCGCCAGCAGTTTTAACAGGGACAATGAGCAGTTCTTC. Amino acids: CASSFNRDNEQFF.

This clone appeared a single time. The genes are TRBV2 and TRBJ2-6; 9 bases fit TRBD1. J lost 1 base, V lost 4 bases, and 2 bases had no gene match. Germline values: CDR1 SNHLY, CDR2 FYNNEI. CDR3 length: 16 residues. This CDR3 is CASSVGQGSGANVLTF. The DNA of the CDR3 is TGTGCCAGCAGTGTTGGACAGGGGTCTGGGGCCAACGTCCTGACTTTC. Supplemented by reference TRBV2 and TRBJ2-6, the full variable domain reads EPEVTQTPSHQVTQMGQEVILRCVPISNHLYFYWYRQILGQKVEFLVSFYNNEISEKSEIFDDQFSVERPDGSNFTLKIRSTKLEDSAMYFCASSVGQGSGANVLTFGAGSRLTVL.

V usage is TRBV5-6 and J usage is TRBJ1-5, with 8 bases lining up with TRBD1. Trimming cost V 1 base and J 6 bases; bases outside gene matches: 12. This CDR3 spans 17 amino acids. Germline V CDR1 and CDR2: SGHDT, YYEEEE. The CDR3 coding sequence is TGTGCCAGCAGCTTGCGGGACAGGACGCGTTTCGGTCAGCCCCAGCATTTT. Translation gives CASSLRDRTRFGQPQHF.

This sequence joins TRBV4-3 and TRBJ2-2, with a tentative D call TRBD2 (6 bases). The CDR3 runs to 17 residues. Trimming cost V 0 bases and J 0 bases, with 11 bases left between them. The germline V gene encodes CDR1 LGHNA and CDR2 YSLEER. The CDR3 loop is CASSQEGGGANTGELFF. The DNA of the CDR3 is TGCGCCAGCAGCCAAGAGGGAGGCGGAGCGAACACCGGGGAGCTGTTTTTT.

This rearrangement joins TRBV5-4 to TRBJ2-7, with D maybe TRBD1 (5 bases). CDR3 size: 15 residues. Germline CDR1 SGHNT, CDR2 YYREEE (reference sequence). The V gene lost 0 bases and the J gene lost 2 bases, with 12 bases spanning the gap. CDR3 in amino acids: CASSLGMDKAYEQYF. CDR3 nucleotide sequence: TGTGCCAGCAGCTTGGGGATGGACAAAGCCTACGAGCAGTACTTC.

This clone was observed a few times. This sequence joins TRBV6-5 and TRBJ1-2, with a possible D match to TRBD1 (6 bases). The CDR3 loop spans 15 amino acids. Germline V gene sequence: CDR1 MNHEY, CDR2 SVGAGI. Trimming cost V 3 bases and J 5 bases, with 16 bases left between them. The CDR3 sequence: CASSYSGAGAYGYTF. In DNA form, the CDR3 reads TGTGCCAGCAGTTATTCCGGAGCGGGGGCGTATGGCTACACCTTC.

V is TRBV11-3 and J is TRBJ2-7, with D perhaps matching TRBD1 (6 bases). The CDR3 runs to 14 residues. The germline V gene has CDR1 SGHNT and CDR2 YENEEA. The V and J ends lost 1 base and 3 bases respectively, with 10 bases between them. The CDR3 DNA sequence: TGTGCCAGCAGCTTAGCCACGGACAGCTACGAGCAGTACTTC. Protein: CASSLATDSYEQYF. Using reference TRBV11-3 and TRBJ2-7 for the parts outside the CDR3, the full variable domain is EAGVVQSPRYKIIEKKQPVAFWCNPISGHNTLYWYLQNLGQGPELLIRYENEEAVDDSQLPKDRFSAERLKGVDSTLKIQPAELGDSAVYLCASSLATDSYEQYFGPGTRLTVT.

This chain uses TRBV5-8 with TRBJ2-5; TRBD1 agrees at 8 bases. This CDR3 contains 14 residues. V dropped 0 bases and J dropped 11; count of bases not matched to a gene: 9. Looked up from germline, CDR1 is SGHTS and CDR2 is YDEGEE. The CDR3 sequence: CASSLGAGGDEQYF. CDR3 nucleotides: TGTGCCAGCAGCTTGGGGGCAGGGGGCGATGAGCAGTACTTC.

V is TRBV27 and J is TRBJ2-7; possibly TRBD1 for D (6 bases). Germline CDR1 MNHEY, CDR2 SMNVEV (reference sequence). CDR3 size: 15 residues. With 2 bases removed from V and 5 bases from J, the gap between germline ends came to 16 bases. As DNA, the CDR3 is TGTGCCAGCAGTTTACGGCCAGGGGAGTCCGACGAGCAGTACTTC. Its protein product is CASSLRPGESDEQYF.

The chain is built from TRBV27 and TRBJ1-1; D possibly corresponds to TRBD1 (6 bases). Germline V gives CDR1 MNHEY, CDR2 SMNVEV (reference sequence). This CDR3 contains 13 residues. The V gene lost 9 bases and the J gene lost 1 base, with 12 bases spanning the gap. This chain's CDR3 is CASRKGGNTEAFF. The DNA of the CDR3 is TGTGCCAGTAGAAAAGGGGGGAACACTGAAGCTTTCTTT.

The chain joins TRBV4-2 to TRBJ2-5; 8 positions match TRBD1. The CDR3 is made up of 15 amino acids. CDR1 is LGHNA, CDR2 YNFKEQ, per germline. The trim removed 0 bases at V and 5 bases at J, leaving 5 bases unmatched. The CDR3 region is CASSQEAGGVETQYF. The DNA of the CDR3 is TGTGCCAGCAGCCAAGAAGCAGGGGGCGTGGAGACCCAGTACTTC.

The CDR3 protein is CASRVGGEGTEAFF. The CDR3 region has the DNA TGTGCCAGCAGAGTAGGGGGCGAGGGCACTGAAGCTTTCTTT. The chain is built from TRBV6-5 and TRBJ1-1, with TRBD1 identical over 7 bases. This CDR3 contains 14 residues. The trim removed 6 bases at V and 4 bases at J, leaving 8 bases unmatched. Germline V gene data show CDR1 as MNHEY and CDR2 as SVGAGI.